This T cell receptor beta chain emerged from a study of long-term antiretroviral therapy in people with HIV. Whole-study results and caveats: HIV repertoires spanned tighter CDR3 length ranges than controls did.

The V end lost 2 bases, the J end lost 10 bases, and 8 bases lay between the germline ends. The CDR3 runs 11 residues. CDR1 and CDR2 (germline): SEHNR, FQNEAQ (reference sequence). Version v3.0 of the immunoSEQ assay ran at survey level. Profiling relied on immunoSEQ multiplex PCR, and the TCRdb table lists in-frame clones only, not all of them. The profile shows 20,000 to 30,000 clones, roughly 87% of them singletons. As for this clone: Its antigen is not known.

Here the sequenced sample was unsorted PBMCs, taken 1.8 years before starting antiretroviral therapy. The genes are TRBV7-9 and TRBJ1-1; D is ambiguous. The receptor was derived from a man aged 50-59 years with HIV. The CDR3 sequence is CASSLRVGAFF. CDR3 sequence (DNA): TGTGCCAGCAGCTTACGGGTGGGAGCTTTCTTT.